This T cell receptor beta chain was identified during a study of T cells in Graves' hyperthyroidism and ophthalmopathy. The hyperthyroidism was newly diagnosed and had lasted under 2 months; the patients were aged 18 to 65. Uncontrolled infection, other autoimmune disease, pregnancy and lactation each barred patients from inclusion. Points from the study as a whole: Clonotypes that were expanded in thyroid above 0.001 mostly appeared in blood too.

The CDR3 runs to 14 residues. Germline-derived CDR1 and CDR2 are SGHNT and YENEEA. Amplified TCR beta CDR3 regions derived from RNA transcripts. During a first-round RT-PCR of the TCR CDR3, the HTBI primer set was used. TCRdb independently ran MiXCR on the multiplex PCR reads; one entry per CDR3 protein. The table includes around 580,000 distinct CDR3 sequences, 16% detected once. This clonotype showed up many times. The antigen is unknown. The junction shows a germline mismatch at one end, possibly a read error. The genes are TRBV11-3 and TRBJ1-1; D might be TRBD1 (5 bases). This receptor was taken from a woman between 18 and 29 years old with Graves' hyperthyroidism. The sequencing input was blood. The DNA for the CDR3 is TGCGCCAGCAGCTTGGACGGGGGGAACACTGAAGCTTTCTTT. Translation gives CASSLDGGNTEAFF.